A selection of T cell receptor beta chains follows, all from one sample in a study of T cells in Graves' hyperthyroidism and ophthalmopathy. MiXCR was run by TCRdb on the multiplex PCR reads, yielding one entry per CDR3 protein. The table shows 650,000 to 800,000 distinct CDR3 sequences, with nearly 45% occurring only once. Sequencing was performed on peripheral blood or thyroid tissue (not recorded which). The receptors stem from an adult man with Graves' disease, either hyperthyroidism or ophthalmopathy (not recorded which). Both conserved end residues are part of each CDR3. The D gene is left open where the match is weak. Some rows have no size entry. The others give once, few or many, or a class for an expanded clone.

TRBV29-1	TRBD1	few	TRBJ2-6	CSVPQGAGGGNVLTF	TGCAGCGTCCCACAGGGGGCAGGTGGGGGCAACGTCCTGACTTTC
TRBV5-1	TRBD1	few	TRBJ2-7	CASSWDSLSYEQYF	TGCGCCAGCAGCTGGGACAGTCTCTCCTACGAGCAGTACTTC
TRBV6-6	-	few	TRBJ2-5	CASSYMGVGGETQYF	TGTGCCAGCAGTTACATGGGGGTGGGAGGCGAGACCCAGTACTTC
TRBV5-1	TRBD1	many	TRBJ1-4	CASSRDSEKLFF	TGCGCCAGCAGCCGGGACAGTGAAAAACTGTTTTTT
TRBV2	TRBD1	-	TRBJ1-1	CASSWGTGSAEAFF	TGTGCCAGCAGTTGGGGGACAGGGAGCGCTGAAGCTTTCTTT
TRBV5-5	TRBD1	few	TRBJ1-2	CASTSGTGDNYGYTF	TGTGCCAGCACCTCTGGGACAGGGGACAACTATGGCTACACCTTC
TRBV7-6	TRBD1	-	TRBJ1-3	CASRTGTGYGNTIYF	TGTGCCAGCAGAACCGGGACAGGATATGGAAACACCATATATTTT
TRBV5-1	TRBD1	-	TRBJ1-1	CASSPPGQGYDTEAFF	TGCGCCAGCAGCCCCCCCGGACAGGGATACGACACTGAAGCTTTCTTT
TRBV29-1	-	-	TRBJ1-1	CSFIRGGTEAFF	TGCAGTTTTATCAGGGGTGGTACTGAAGCTTTCTTT
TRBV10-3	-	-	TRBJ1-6	CAISESGLMINQPLHF	TGTGCCATCAGTGAGTCAGGGCTCATGATCAATCAGCCCCTCCACTTT
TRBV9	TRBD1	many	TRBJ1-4	CASSVEVAGGDEKLFF	TGTGCCAGCAGCGTAGAGGTGGCAGGGGGGGATGAAAAACTGTTTTTT
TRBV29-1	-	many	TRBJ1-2	CSVLSGTYGYGYTF	TGCAGCGTTTTATCCGGGACGTATGGCTATGGCTACACCTTC
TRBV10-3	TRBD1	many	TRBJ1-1	CAIRGTGADTEAFF	TGTGCCATCAGGGGGACAGGGGCCGACACTGAAGCTTTCTTT
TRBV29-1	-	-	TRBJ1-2	CSVDGGRGRYGYTF	TGCAGCGTTGACGGCGGGAGGGGTCGGTATGGCTACACCTTC
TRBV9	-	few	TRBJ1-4	CASSGRMGTNEKLFF	TGTGCCAGCAGCGGACGAATGGGAACTAATGAAAAACTGTTTTTT
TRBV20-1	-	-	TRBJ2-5	CSATRPGSNTEETQYF	TGCAGTGCTACCAGGCCGGGAAGTAACACTGAAGAGACCCAGTACTTC
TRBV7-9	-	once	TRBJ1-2	CASSLDRNHGYTF	TGTGCCAGCAGCTTAGACAGGAACCATGGCTACACCTTC
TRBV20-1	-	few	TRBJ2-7	CSARDQGGPSSYEQYF	TGCAGTGCTAGAGATCAGGGGGGCCCGAGCTCCTACGAGCAGTACTTC
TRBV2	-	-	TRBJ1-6	CASNAQGIGSPLHF	TGTGCCAGCAACGCGCAGGGCATTGGTTCACCCCTCCACTTT
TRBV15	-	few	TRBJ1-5	CATSSVRDGGNQPQHF	TGTGCCACCAGCAGCGTTAGGGACGGGGGGAATCAGCCCCAGCATTTT
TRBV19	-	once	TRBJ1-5	CASSITAGIRNQPQHF	TGTGCCAGTAGTATTACGGCAGGGATTCGCAATCAGCCCCAGCATTTT
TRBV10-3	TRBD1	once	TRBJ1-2	CAISGTGGYGYTF	TGTGCCATCAGTGGAACAGGGGGCTATGGCTACACCTTC
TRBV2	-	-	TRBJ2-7	CASSEEYEQYF	TGTGCCAGCAGTGAGGAGTACGAGCAGTACTTC
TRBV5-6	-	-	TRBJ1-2	CASSQTGPGSGYTF	TGTGCCAGCAGCCAAACAGGGCCGGGGAGTGGCTACACCTTC
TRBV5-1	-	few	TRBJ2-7	CASSYLGEQYF	TGCGCCAGCAGCTATCTCGGGGAGCAGTACTTC